These 30 T cell receptor beta chains were all obtained from the same sample, sequenced in a study of identifying expanded T cells in peripheral blood. Repertoires were generated with immunoSEQ multiplex PCR, while TCRdb's copy carries only in-frame clones and drops some. The sample contains tens of thousands of clones, about nine tenths of which appear only once. The sequenced sample consisted of blood. The receptors were gathered from a person aged 18 to 70 in good health.

CDR3 coding DNA: TGTGCCAGCAGCTTAGCGTTTCCGGGGGCGGGAGCTTTCTTT. It is translated as CASSLAFPGAGAFF. The chain carries TRBV7-2 and TRBJ1-1, with D possibly matching TRBD1 (6 bases). This CDR3 comprises 14 residues. Per the germline V gene, CDR1 is SGHTA and CDR2 is FQGNSA. Trimming stripped 0 bases from V and 10 bases from J, with 15 bases between.

This chain joins TRBV10-3 and TRBJ1-2; 9 nucleotides align to TRBD1. The CDR3 runs to 16 residues. In germline, CDR1 is ENHRY, CDR2 SYGVKD. V was pared by 3 bases and J by 0 bases, with 5 bases of the junction left unmatched. CDR3 in amino acids: CAISEATGGSNYGYTF. CDR3 sequence (DNA): TGTGCCATCAGTGAAGCGACAGGGGGATCTAACTATGGCTACACCTTC.

In nucleotides, the CDR3 is TGCGCCAGCAGCCAAGATCTAGGCACCGTGAACACTGAAGCTTTCTTT. Residues: CASSQDLGTVNTEAFF. V and J are TRBV4-1 and TRBJ1-1; no firm D call. In germline, CDR1 is MGHRA, CDR2 YSYEKL. The CDR3 consists of 16 residues. Trimming removed 0 bases at V and 0 bases at J, with 11 bases between.

This chain uses TRBV10-3 with TRBJ1-5, with 8 bases aligning to TRBD1. The CDR3 covers 14 residues. Germline V gene lookup returns CDR1 ENHRY and CDR2 SYGVKD. Losses at the gene ends were 5 bases for V and 6 bases for J; bases not matched to a gene: 6. CDR3 DNA sequence: TGTGCCATCAGTCAGGACAGGGAGGGTCAGCCCCAGCATTTT. Amino acid sequence: CAISQDREGQPQHF.

This chain uses TRBV7-2 with TRBJ2-3; either TRBD1 or TRBD2 may fit D (7 bases each). V lost 5 bases and J lost 4, with 13 bases in between. Germline V gene lookup returns CDR1 SGHTA and CDR2 FQGNSA. The CDR3 has 14 amino acids. CDR3 residues: CASSQGGGADTQYF. The CDR3 DNA sequence: TGTGCCAGCAGCCAGGGGGGGGGAGCAGATACGCAGTATTTT.

The V and J genes are TRBV9 and TRBJ2-7, with D possibly being TRBD1 (6 bases). V lost 3 bases and J 0 bases, leaving 10 bases between the germline ends. The CDR3 spans 14 residues. CDR1 and CDR2 from the germline V gene are SGDLS and YYNGEE. CDR3 protein: CASSGQDSSYEQYF. CDR3 in DNA: TGTGCCAGCAGCGGACAGGACAGCTCCTACGAGCAGTACTTC.

V gene TRBV4-3 combines with J gene TRBJ2-3; D may correspond to TRBD1 or TRBD2 (6 bases each). Germline CDR1 and CDR2: LGHNA and YSLEER. This CDR3 has 17 residues. Trimming shortened V by 4 bases and J by 0 bases, and 17 bases separated the two germline ends. The CDR3 is CASSPGRGHPSTDTQYF. CDR3 DNA: TGCGCCAGCAGCCCCGGGCGGGGACACCCTAGCACAGATACGCAGTATTTT.

In its sample, this clone was seen once. The chain couples TRBV6-1 to TRBJ1-2; 9 bases map to TRBD1. This CDR3 is built from 14 residues. Per germline, CDR1 MNHNS and CDR2 SASEGT. After removal of 2 bases from V and 5 bases from J, the junction contained 3 bases not matched to a gene. CDR3 in DNA: TGTGCCAGCAGTGAACGGGACAGGGATTATGGCTACACCTTC. The encoded protein is CASSERDRDYGYTF.

The chain joins TRBV7-6 to TRBJ2-7; D tentatively reads TRBD1 or TRBD2 (5 bases each). Per the germline V gene, CDR1 is SGHVS and CDR2 is FNYEAQ. CDR3 length equals 15 residues. V was clipped by 5 bases and J by 4 bases, with 18 bases between them. Here the CDR3 reads CASSTGPSPLYEQYF. Written as DNA, the CDR3 is TGTGCCAGCAGCACGGGACCATCCCCGTTATACGAGCAGTACTTC.

The rearrangement uses TRBV23-1 and TRBJ2-7, with 10 bases fitting TRBD1. TRBV23-1 is flagged as an ORF with uncertain function. J lost 3 bases, V lost 0 bases, and 5 bases had no gene match. This CDR3 comprises 16 residues. CDR3 sequence reads: CASSQSPGTGVYEQYF. The DNA for the CDR3 is TGCGCCAGCAGTCAATCTCCGGGGACAGGGGTCTACGAGCAGTACTTC.

The chain is built from TRBV4-3 and TRBJ1-2; 10 bases match TRBD1. The V and J ends lost 4 bases and 6 bases, in that order; junction bases with no gene match: 8. Germline V gives CDR1 LGHNA, CDR2 YSLEER. This CDR3 region has 15 residues. The CDR3, as DNA: TGCGCCAGCAGCCTAGATCCGGGACAGGGGAATGGCTACACCTTC. This encodes CASSLDPGQGNGYTF.

The gene calls are TRBV6-4 and TRBJ1-1, with 7 bases identical to TRBD1. J gave up 7 bases and V 5 bases, and 10 bases lay outside the gene matches. This CDR3 is built from 14 residues. In germline, CDR1 is MRHNA, CDR2 SNTAGT. For the CDR3, the DNA is TGTGCCAGCAGTCCTCTAAGGGGGCCGCGTGAAGCTTTCTTT. It translates to CASSPLRGPREAFF.

The chain couples TRBV5-8 to TRBJ2-5, with TRBD1 matching over 9 bases. The V segment lost 5 bases and the J segment 0 bases; nucleotides outside the gene matches: 17. Germline-derived CDR1 and CDR2 are SGHTS and YDEGEE. This CDR3 comprises 19 residues. The CDR3 coding sequence is TGTGCCAGCAGGCCGGACGGACAGGGGAGACTTAGGTACCAAGAGACCCAGTACTTC. It codes for CASRPDGQGRLRYQETQYF.

V and J are TRBV28 and TRBJ1-2, with D tentatively TRBD1 (6 bases). This CDR3 has 13 residues. The V end lost 6 bases, the J end lost 8 bases, and 16 bases lay between the germline ends. Germline CDR1 reads MDHEN; CDR2 reads SYDVKM. The chain's CDR3 is CASRLTGPSGYTF. As DNA, the CDR3 is TGTGCCAGCAGGCTTACAGGGCCGTCGGGCTACACCTTC.

V is TRBV6-5 and J is TRBJ2-5, with TRBD2 as a possible D gene (6 bases). Germline V CDR1 and CDR2: MNHEY, SVGAGI. Trimming shortened V by 2 bases and J by 2 bases, and 9 bases separated the two germline ends. There are 14 residues in the CDR3. The CDR3 is CASSYAGTQETQYF. CDR3 coding DNA: TGTGCCAGCAGTTACGCCGGGACTCAAGAGACCCAGTACTTC.

The V gene is TRBV5-1, the J gene TRBJ2-2; D is ambiguous. This CDR3 spans 14 amino acids. Germline lookup yields CDR1 SGHRS and CDR2 YFSETQ. Trimming cost V 0 bases and J 5 bases, with 8 bases left between them. CDR3 bases: TGCGCCAGCAGCTTGGGACCCGGTACCGGGGAGCTGTTTTTT. This translates into CASSLGPGTGELFF. Supplemented by reference TRBV5-1 and TRBJ2-2, the full variable domain reads KAGVTQTPRYLIKTRGQQVTLSCSPISGHRSVSWYQQTPGQGLQFLFEYFSETQRNKGNFPGRFSGRQFSNSRSEMNVSTLELGDSALYLCASSLGPGTGELFFGEGSRLTVL.

The rearrangement joins TRBV5-6 to TRBJ2-5; D unclear. V shed 4 bases and J shed 4 bases, with 8 bases lying between them. CDR3 length: 12 amino acids. Germline values: CDR1 SGHDT, CDR2 YYEEEE. CDR3 DNA sequence: TGTGCCAGCAGCGATAGCAGAGAGACCCAGTACTTC. It encodes CASSDSRETQYF.

The CDR3 bases are TGTGCCAGTAGTATCGGACAGGGGACCGGGGAGCTGTTTTTT. This encodes CASSIGQGTGELFF. The chain couples TRBV19 to TRBJ2-2, with 9 nucleotides matching TRBD1. The V gene end was trimmed by 3 bases and the J gene end by 5 bases; junction bases not matched to a gene: 1. The CDR3 loop spans 14 amino acids. Germline loops: CDR1 LNHDA, CDR2 SQIVND (reference sequence).

CDR3 loop: CASTHSGSMYEQFF. The CDR3, as DNA: TGTGCCAGCACTCATAGCGGGAGTATGTATGAGCAGTTCTTC. The chain joins TRBV6-5 to TRBJ2-1, with 9 nucleotides matching TRBD2. Per the germline V gene, CDR1 is MNHEY and CDR2 is SVGAGI. V was pared by 7 bases and J by 8 bases, with 9 bases of the junction left unmatched. CDR3 length: 14 residues.

The chain uses TRBV2 and TRBJ1-5; D is perhaps TRBD1 (6 bases). The CDR3 is 14 residues long. V dropped 6 bases and J dropped 3 bases, with 12 bases sitting between them. From germline, CDR1 is SNHLY and CDR2 FYNNEI. The CDR3 bases are TGTGCCAGCAGCGGAAGGGGGGCCAATCAGCCCCAGCATTTT. It specifies CASSGRGANQPQHF.

The CDR3 nucleotides read TGCAGCGCCGCCCGGGATGTGTATGAAAAACTGTTTTTT. It yields the protein CSAARDVYEKLFF. The V call is TRBV29-1, the J call TRBJ1-4; D not certain. V dropped 7 bases and J dropped 6 bases, with 15 bases sitting between them. The CDR3 has 13 residues. Germline CDR1 and CDR2: SQVTM and ANQGSEA. The complete variable domain, with remaining parts taken from reference TRBV29-1 and TRBJ1-4, reads SAVISQKPSRDICQRGTSLTIQCQVDSQVTMMFWYRQQPGQSLTLIATANQGSEATYESGFVIDKFPISRPNLTFSTLTVSNMSPEDSSIYLCSAARDVYEKLFFGSGTQLSVL.

The chain links TRBV7-3 to TRBJ2-3, with 9 bases aligning to TRBD2. Germline V CDR1 and CDR2: SGHTA, FQGTGA. This CDR3 is 15 amino acids long. Germline trimming cut 5 bases from V and 9 bases from J; bases unmatched to any gene: 12. The CDR3 DNA follows: TGTGCCAGCAGCCGCCTAGCGGGGTCAAAGGAAACGCAGTATTTT. It specifies CASSRLAGSKETQYF.

The V gene is TRBV12-5, the J gene TRBJ1-2; 9 nucleotides agree with TRBD1. CDR3 length: 18 residues. With 0 bases clipped from V and 4 bases from J, the junction kept 12 bases outside the gene matches. CDR1 and CDR2 (germline): LGHNT, FRNRAP. The CDR3 DNA reads TGTGCTAGTGGTTTGGTCGACTCGACGGGACAGGGAATCTATGGCTACACCTTC. As protein: CASGLVDSTGQGIYGYTF.

The chain couples TRBV27 to TRBJ2-1; possible D gene TRBD2, 6 bases. Between the trimmed V and J ends, which lost 5 bases and 1 base, there was a span of 21 bases. This CDR3 is 18 amino acids long. Germline assignment: CDR1 MNHEY and CDR2 SMNVEV (reference sequence). In DNA, the CDR3 is TGTGCCAGCAGTCCCCGAGTCATCGGGGGAGAGTCCTACAATGAGCAGTTCTTC. Translation gives CASSPRVIGGESYNEQFF.

The gene calls are TRBV11-3 and TRBJ1-1, with a weak D call TRBD1 (6 bases). The germline V gene encodes CDR1 SGHNT and CDR2 YENEEA. The V gene lost 3 bases and the J gene lost 3 bases, with 8 bases spanning the gap. The CDR3 is 13 amino acids. The CDR3 region is CASSFEGDTEAFF. The CDR3 nucleotides are TGTGCCAGCAGCTTCGAGGGGGACACTGAAGCTTTCTTT. Looking up the rest from reference TRBV11-3 and TRBJ1-1 gives the full variable domain: EAGVVQSPRYKIIEKKQPVAFWCNPISGHNTLYWYLQNLGQGPELLIRYENEEAVDDSQLPKDRFSAERLKGVDSTLKIQPAELGDSAVYLCASSFEGDTEAFFGQGTRLTVV.

V is TRBV6-5 and J is TRBJ1-1; unclear D gene. This CDR3 region has 16 residues. The V end lost 0 bases, the J end lost 1 base, and 12 bases lay between the germline ends. Germline-derived CDR1 and CDR2 are MNHEY and SVGAGI. CDR3 sequence: CASSYSPPPGNTEAFF. The DNA of the CDR3 is TGTGCCAGCAGTTACTCGCCCCCCCCAGGGAACACTGAAGCTTTCTTT.

The chain has TRBV7-2 and TRBJ2-3, with 9 positions matching TRBD2. CDR3 length: 15 residues. The ends lost 5 bases at V and 4 bases at J; junction bases unmatched: 7. In germline, CDR1 is SGHTA, CDR2 FQGNSA. CDR3 in DNA: TGTGCCAGCAGCCCCAGCGGGGGGAAGGCAGATACGCAGTATTTT. It is translated as CASSPSGGKADTQYF.

This sequence joins TRBV27 and TRBJ1-2; the D is unclear. V was clipped by 6 bases and J by 0 bases, with 11 bases between them. CDR1 MNHEY and CDR2 SMNVEV come from the germline V gene (reference sequence). The CDR3 extends over 14 amino acids. The CDR3 nucleotides read TGTGCCAGCAGCCCCCCTTCATCTAACTATGGCTACACCTTC. Amino acid sequence: CASSPPSSNYGYTF.

The chain is built from TRBV5-5 and TRBJ1-1; no clear D gene. Per germline, CDR1 SGHKS and CDR2 YYEKEE (reference sequence). V lost 4 bases and J 1 base, leaving 8 bases between the germline ends. This CDR3 spans 13 amino acids. The CDR3 DNA reads TGTGCCAGCAGCCCCCGGCCGAACACTGAAGCTTTCTTT. Residues: CASSPRPNTEAFF.

As to this clone: This specimen includes other DNA sequences encoding the same CDR3. The V and J genes are TRBV29-1 and TRBJ2-1; tentatively, D is TRBD2 (7 bases). Trimming removed 6 bases at V and 3 bases at J, with 24 bases between. The CDR3 length is 17 residues. Germline V gives CDR1 SQVTM, CDR2 ANQGSEA. The CDR3 DNA reads as TGCAGCGTCGGAAGATTCGTTGCGGGGGCCCACTACAATGAGCAGTTCTTC. Its translation: CSVGRFVAGAHYNEQFF.